The 14 T cell receptor beta chains given below trace back to one sample, sequenced in a study of PD-1 blockade in classical Hodgkin lymphoma. Each patient relapsed following autologous stem cell transplantation, and prior brentuximab vedotin exposure differed. Sequencing used immunoSEQ multiplex PCR; TCRdb keeps in-frame clones, though not all of them. The sample has under 30,000 clones; 82% are singletons. The specimen was peripheral blood mononuclear cells (PBMCs), collected before the second cycle of nivolumab. These receptor sequences come from a human donor with classical Hodgkin lymphoma.

The rearrangement links TRBV13 to TRBJ2-5; 8 positions match TRBD1. The germline CDR1 and CDR2 sequences are PRHDT and FYEKMQ (reference sequence). The CDR3 length is 16 residues. Germline trimming cut 5 bases from V and 5 bases from J; bases unmatched to any gene: 13. The CDR3 protein is CASSHTTGASRETQYF. The CDR3 nucleotides are TGTGCCAGCAGCCACACGACAGGGGCATCGAGGGAGACCCAGTACTTC. The full variable domain, rest sourced from reference TRBV13 and TRBJ2-5, is AAGVIQSPRHLIKEKRETATLKCYPIPRHDTVYWYQQGPGQDPQFLISFYEKMQSDKGSIPDRFSAQQFSDYHSELNMSSLELGDSALYFCASSHTTGASRETQYFGPGTRLLVL.

The chain couples TRBV4-3 to TRBJ2-2, with TRBD1 identical over 10 bases. CDR1 and CDR2 from the germline V gene are LGHNA and YSLEER. CDR3 length equals 16 residues. The V and J ends lost 6 bases and 1 base, in that order; junction bases with no gene match: 5. Here the CDR3 DNA reads TGCGCCAGCAGACAGGGGACAGGGGTGAACACCGGGGAGCTGTTTTTT. It codes for CASRQGTGVNTGELFF.

The gene calls are TRBV10-3 and TRBJ2-7; D is unresolved. This CDR3 contains 12 residues. V dropped 5 bases and J dropped 3 bases, with 8 bases sitting between them. Germline-derived CDR1 and CDR2 are ENHRY and SYGVKD. The chain's CDR3 is CAISPDNYEQYF. CDR3 coding DNA: TGTGCCATCAGTCCTGACAACTACGAGCAGTACTTC.

This chain uses TRBV30 with TRBJ1-5; D possibly corresponds to TRBD1 (5 bases). The CDR3 is 15 residues long. Trimming cost V 1 base and J 6 bases, with 16 bases left between them. Per the germline V gene, CDR1 is GTSNPN and CDR2 is SVGIG (reference sequence). This chain's CDR3 is CAWSDGRGRGQPQHF. In nucleotides, the CDR3 is TGTGCCTGGAGTGACGGGAGGGGACGGGGTCAGCCCCAGCATTTT.

Concerning this clone: The junction differs from germline at one of its ends, possibly a read error. The CDR3 reads CASSPQTWRGQEAQYF. In nucleotides, the CDR3 is TGCGCCAGCAGCCCCCAGACTTGGCGGGGGCAAGAGGCCCAGTACTTC. The chain carries TRBV4-1 and TRBJ2-5; D is perhaps TRBD2 (7 bases). In germline, CDR1 is MGHRA, CDR2 YSYEKL. The CDR3 has 16 residues.

This rearrangement joins TRBV7-9 to TRBJ2-4; no firm D call. V was pared by 6 bases and J by 0 bases, with 9 bases between. In germline, CDR1 is SEHNR, CDR2 FQNEAQ (reference sequence). The CDR3 spans 14 residues. The CDR3 DNA reads TGTGCCAGCAGTGGGTATTCAGCCAAAAACATTCAGTACTTC. It yields the protein CASSGYSAKNIQYF.

As to this clone: A junction boundary mismatches the germline segment, possibly from a read error. V and J are TRBV7-7 and TRBJ2-3; TRBD2 is a possible D gene (7 bases). Germline V gene data show CDR1 as SSHAT and CDR2 as FNYEAQ (reference sequence). There are 13 residues in the CDR3. The CDR3 DNA follows: TGTGCTAGCAGCCTGGGGGGGCCAGATACGCAGTATTTT. It is translated as CASSLGGPDTQYF. Supplemented by reference TRBV7-7 and TRBJ2-3, the full variable domain reads GAGVSQSPRYKVTKRGQDVTLRCDPISSHATLYWYQQALGQGPEFLTYFNYEAQPDKSGLPSDRFSAERPEGSISTLTIQRTEQRDSAMYRCASSLGGPDTQYFGPGTRLTVL.

The chain carries TRBV30 and TRBJ2-2; D gene ambiguous. The CDR3 consists of 15 residues. The V and J ends lost 0 bases and 2 bases respectively, with 10 bases between them. Germline-derived CDR1 and CDR2 are GTSNPN and SVGIG (reference sequence). This CDR3 reads CAWSVFHRNTGELFF. The CDR3 DNA reads TGTGCCTGGAGTGTGTTTCACCGTAACACCGGGGAGCTGTTTTTT.

This clone was detected a few times. This chain uses TRBV27 with TRBJ1-2, with 9 bases that match TRBD1. Losses at the gene ends were 6 bases for V and 9 bases for J; bases not matched to a gene: 8. Germline V lookup: CDR1 MNHEY, CDR2 SMNVEV (reference sequence). This CDR3 spans 13 amino acids. The CDR3 loop is CASRQTGQGSYTF. The CDR3 DNA reads TGTGCCAGCAGGCAGACCGGACAGGGGAGCTACACCTTC.

This clone was counted a single time. V gene TRBV5-6 combines with J gene TRBJ2-7, with D uncertain. This CDR3 has 15 residues. Deletions cut 0 bases from V and 0 bases from J, with 10 bases between. CDR1 is SGHDT and CDR2 is YYEEEE in the germline V gene. The CDR3 nucleotides read TGTGCCAGCAGCTTGGTCACAGAGAGCTCCTACGAGCAGTACTTC. It is translated as CASSLVTESSYEQYF.

V gene TRBV18 combines with J gene TRBJ2-3; 7 bases line up with TRBD1. This CDR3 is 20 amino acids long. Trimming cost V 1 base and J 1 base; bases outside gene matches: 17. CDR1 is KGHSH and CDR2 is LQKENI in the germline V gene. The DNA for the CDR3 is TGTGCCAGCTCACCACAACCACATTACCGGGGTGACAGGGGCACAGATACGCAGTATTTT. Protein: CASSPQPHYRGDRGTDTQYF.

The chain has TRBV9 and TRBJ2-7; perhaps D is TRBD1 or TRBD2 (5 bases each). Germline V gene sequence: CDR1 SGDLS, CDR2 YYNGEE. The CDR3 extends over 15 amino acids. V dropped 0 bases and J dropped 1 base, with 11 bases sitting between them. CDR3 protein: CASSVAVGPSYEQYF. DNA for the CDR3: TGTGCCAGCAGCGTAGCTGTGGGACCTTCCTACGAGCAGTACTTC.

V is TRBV19 and J is TRBJ1-2; TRBD1 is a possible D gene (6 bases). CDR1 LNHDA and CDR2 SQIVND come from the germline V gene (reference sequence). V was pared by 7 bases and J by 5 bases, with 11 bases between. The CDR3 consists of 12 residues. This CDR3 is CASTQGNYGYTF. DNA for the CDR3: TGTGCCAGTACCCAGGGGAATTATGGCTACACCTTC.

This sequence joins TRBV28 and TRBJ2-7; 10 nucleotides align to TRBD1. This CDR3 is 16 amino acids long. V was pared by 4 bases and J by 3 bases, with 9 bases of the junction left unmatched. In germline, CDR1 is MDHEN, CDR2 SYDVKM. This CDR3 reads CASSSIIRTGGYEQYF. The CDR3, as DNA: TGTGCCAGCAGTTCTATCATAAGGACAGGGGGCTACGAGCAGTACTTC.